This TCR beta chain was recorded in a study of spatial heterogeneity in lung cancer (dated by TCRdb to between 2018 and 2020). With regard to the full study: Beta-chain transcripts were consistently detected in greater numbers than alpha-chain transcripts, which likely reflected higher beta-chain transcript abundance. In the raw uncorrected reads, each unique combination of TCR and UMI appeared more than ten times on average. At surgery, hundreds of tumor regions, around 64 matched nontumor lung samples and more than 55 PBMC samples were TCR-sequenced for both alpha and beta chains. In tumor regions, TCR transcript counts showed a strong correlation with a T cell transcriptional module score from matched bulk RNA-seq. Nonsynonymous mutation counts, determined by whole-exome sequencing of tumor tissue, were related to features of the TCR repertoire. In non-small cell lung cancer, the study made a quantitative comparison of TCR alpha and beta repertoires among multiple tumor regions, matched nontumor lung and blood.

This specimen's time point label, interpreted: sample taken at primary tumor resection. Donors were 65 to 85 patients with early-stage, untreated non-small cell lung cancer from the lung TRACERx cohort. For TCR sequencing, whole RNA was extracted from tumor and nontumor lung tissue, or from cryopreserved PBMC samples, and no cell sorting was done. Patients were selected for TCR sequencing only if sufficient RNA was available from at least two tumor regions. A lung pathologist reviewed the tumor and adjacent nontumor lung specimens before the specimens were selected. Points the paper makes about the study in general: Additional single-cell paired TCR alpha and beta sequencing was considered necessary to confirm, at a functional level, the hypothesis that regional TCRs recognize regional mutations. TCR-seq coverage of tumor T cells was estimated to be only roughly 7.5% for alpha chains and more than 11% for beta chains. The tumor nonsynonymous mutation count correlated with the number of expanded alpha and beta TCRs within the tumor. The count of ubiquitous expanded TCRs correlated with the count of ubiquitous nonsynonymous mutations, and the count of regional expanded TCRs correlated with the count of regional nonsynonymous mutations.

This clonotype came up a few times. Its target antigen remains unknown. Base qualities are not recorded, but no much larger clone differs from it by a single base. Libraries were constructed by 5' RACE. Sequencing relied on a NextSeq 500. To allow correction of PCR and sequencing errors, the TCR library protocol tagged every TCR cDNA molecule with a unique molecular identifier. The authors processed their data as follows. Decombinator tools were used for TCR identification, UMI-based error correction and CDR3 extraction. Expanded TCRs were defined as those above a frequency of 2 per 1,000, corresponding to the top 1% of the tumor frequency distribution. Expanded tumor TCRs statistically deemed absent (corrected P<0.05) from at least one tumor region were classed as regional, and all other expanded tumor TCRs were classed as ubiquitous. Renyi diversity was calculated using the R vegan package after each repertoire was subsampled 100 times to 5,000 TCRs. CDR3 similarity networks were built from amino acid triplet string-kernel similarity, connecting CDR3s with pairwise similarity above 0.82. TCRdb reran the public reads through fastp at Q25 and MiXCR, keeping productive beta chains. Merged by CDR3 protein, the rows form single entries marked with the most common genes and DNA. TCRdb, not the authors, supplied the V and J calls. In this sample the table shows thousands of distinct CDR3 sequences, around 15% of which occur a single time. The top ten constitute about 16% of the sample.

The cysteine opens and the phenylalanine closes a CDR3 of 18 amino acids. Of the read, only the CDR3 DNA is kept; its 54 bases are in frame from base 1. Via the germline V gene (reference sequence), CDR1 is LNHDA and CDR2 SQIVND. V trim: 3 bases; J trim: 4 bases; unmatched bases: 13. The source was lung tumor tissue, collected at surgery. The clonotype comes from a female donor with early-stage non-small cell lung cancer. The chain is assembled from TRBV19 and TRBJ2-1; TRBD2 aligns with 9 central bases. The CDR3 in this case is CASSMSLGSGSSYNEQFF. The DNA sequence is as follows: TGTGCCAGTAGTATGTCCCTTGGTAGCGGGAGCTCTTACAATGAGCAGTTCTTC.